This TCR beta chain came from a study of blood T cell repertoires in COVID-19. Study as a whole: The analysed material was cDNA or gDNA that came from T cells, B-cell-depleted T cells, or PBMCs.

Libraries were prepared by immunoSEQ multiplex PCR; TCRdb keeps only in-frame clonotypes and omits some of them. Of 140,000 or so clones listed, over 70% are singletons. V dropped 6 bases and J dropped 9 bases, with 22 bases sitting between them. Germline values: CDR1 SGDLS, CDR2 YYNGEE. The length of the CDR3 is 15 residues. Input material: peripheral blood. The chain has TRBV9 and TRBJ2-1; no firm D call. The clonotype was recovered from a middle-aged man with active or convalescent COVID-19. Here the CDR3 DNA reads TGTGCCAGCAACCTCGGAGTCCAGCGAGAGAGTGAGCAGTTCTTC. Its protein product is CASNLGVQRESEQFF. Full variable domain (remainder filled in from reference TRBV9 and TRBJ2-1): DSGVTQTPKHLITATGQRVTLRCSPRSGDLSVYWYQQSLDQGLQFLIQYYNGEERAKGNILERFSAQQFPDLHSELNLSSLELGDSALYFCASNLGVQRESEQFFGPGTRLTVL.